Each of the 3 T cell receptor beta chains below was sequenced from the same sample in a study of T cell repertoires in cytomegalovirus infection. TCRdb ran MiXCR on the reads and lists one entry per CDR3 protein. The repertoire holds about 700,000 distinct CDR3 sequences, with 30% to 40% as singletons. Their target antigens are unknown. The input for sequencing was cultured PBMCs, taken from culture after CMV antigen stimulation. These receptors all stem from a human donor in good health (CMV status not recorded). Some clones in this sample may be carry-over from other donors' samples.

This clonotype appeared a few times. J is TRBJ2-3 and V is TRBV10-3; 8 bases are shared with TRBD2. The CDR3 loop spans 15 amino acids. The V segment lost 7 bases and the J segment 0 bases; nucleotides outside the gene matches: 6. The germline V gene has CDR1 ENHRY and CDR2 SYGVKD. CDR3: CAINIGGGSTDTQYF. CDR3 DNA sequence: TGTGCCATCAACATCGGGGGGGGAAGCACAGATACGCAGTATTTT.

The J gene is TRBJ2-4, the V gene TRBV12-3 or TRBV12-4, with 7 bases aligning to TRBD2. After removal of 3 bases from V and 15 bases from J, the junction contained 17 bases not matched to a gene. The CDR3 runs 15 residues. CDR3 nucleotide sequence: TGTGCCAGCAGTTTGGCCTTGGCGGGGGTGCGTGAGCCGTACTTC. Amino acids: CASSLALAGVREPYF.

V and J are TRBV2 and TRBJ2-7; 14 nucleotides match TRBD2. V was pared by 5 bases and J by 12 bases, with 6 bases of the junction left unmatched. The CDR3 covers 13 residues. CDR1 SNHLY and CDR2 FYNNEI come from the germline V gene. CDR3 loop: CASSPGLAGGWYF. The CDR3 DNA follows: TGTGCCAGCAGTCCTGGACTAGCGGGAGGATGGTACTTC.